The sequence of this T cell receptor beta chain was determined in a study of control samples from healthy donors and cancer patients. Trimming removed 0 bases at V and 8 bases at J, with 14 bases between. The CDR3 is made up of 15 amino acids. From germline, CDR1 is LGHNA and CDR2 YSLEER. Sequenced by immunoSEQ multiplex PCR; TCRdb stores in-frame clones only, minus some. The table shows 76,000 or so clones, with about 89% occurring only once. This sequence originates from a woman aged 45 to 65 with colorectal cancer. The chain recombines TRBV4-3 with TRBJ2-1, with a weak D call TRBD2 (6 bases). The sequencing input was PBMCs. The CDR3 loop reads CASSQDFGGGYEQFF. CDR3 DNA sequence: TGCGCCAGCAGCCAAGATTTCGGGGGTGGCTATGAGCAGTTCTTC.